This T cell receptor beta chain was found in a study of blood T cell repertoires in COVID-19. Measured with immunoSEQ multiplex PCR; TCRdb has only the in-frame clones, and not every one. The data hold nearly 250,000 clones, with roughly 88% observed a single time. The V segment lost 5 bases and the J segment 6 bases; nucleotides outside the gene matches: 6. Germline loops: CDR1 SQVTM, CDR2 ANQGSEA. The CDR3 runs to 13 residues. V is TRBV29-1 and J is TRBJ1-5; 8 bases are a match to TRBD1. Sequenced sample: PBMCs or T cells enriched from blood (not recorded which). This clonotype was sampled from a woman in her fifties or sixties who had recovered from COVID-19. The CDR3 reads CSVQQGEGQPQHF. The CDR3 DNA reads TGCAGCGTTCAACAGGGGGAAGGTCAGCCCCAGCATTTT.